This is a list of T cell receptor beta chains from one sample in a study of CD8 T cells in ankylosing spondylitis. TCRdb recomputed calls from the 5' RACE reads with MiXCR, one row per CDR3 protein. The data show about 450,000 distinct CDR3 sequences, roughly 26% seen once. What was sequenced was blood, either unsorted or a sorted T cell fraction (not recorded which). These receptors were obtained from a male donor with ankylosing spondylitis. Each CDR3 is given without its conserved first and last residue.

J gene	V gene	CDR3 protein
TRBJ2-7	TRBV20-1	SAERRTSGTYEQY
TRBJ1-1	TRBV12-3/TRBV12-4	ASSFTGKAGTEAF
TRBJ2-1	TRBV12-3/TRBV12-4	ASSPGRLALKWGEQF
TRBJ1-1	TRBV6-1	ASSPNRGSGNTEAF
TRBJ1-2	TRBV5-1	ASSRSDNYGYT
TRBJ2-1	TRBV7-9	ASSLDGLRQF
TRBJ2-7	TRBV7-2	ASSLETDFPPYEQY
TRBJ2-3	TRBV5-1	ASSLSAGGDTQY
TRBJ2-7	TRBV10-3	AMTSGSSYEQY
TRBJ2-5	TRBV7-8	ASSWTGVNSQETQY
TRBJ2-3	TRBV5-1	ASSFGQMDTQY
TRBJ1-6	TRBV20-1	SARVGQGDSPLH
TRBJ2-7	TRBV10-3	AITERETYEQY
TRBJ2-1	TRBV24-1	ATSDRLAGNEQF